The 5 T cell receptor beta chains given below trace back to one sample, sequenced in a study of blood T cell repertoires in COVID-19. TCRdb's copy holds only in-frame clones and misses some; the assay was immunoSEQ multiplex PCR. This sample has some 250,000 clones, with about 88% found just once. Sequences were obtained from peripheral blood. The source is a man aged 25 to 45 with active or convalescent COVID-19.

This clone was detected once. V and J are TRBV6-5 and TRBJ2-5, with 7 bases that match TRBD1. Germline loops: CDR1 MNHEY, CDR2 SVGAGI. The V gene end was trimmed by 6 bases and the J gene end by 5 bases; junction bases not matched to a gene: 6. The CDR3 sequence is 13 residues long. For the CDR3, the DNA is TGTGCCAGCAGACAGGGGTTTCTGGAGACCCAGTACTTC. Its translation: CASRQGFLETQYF.

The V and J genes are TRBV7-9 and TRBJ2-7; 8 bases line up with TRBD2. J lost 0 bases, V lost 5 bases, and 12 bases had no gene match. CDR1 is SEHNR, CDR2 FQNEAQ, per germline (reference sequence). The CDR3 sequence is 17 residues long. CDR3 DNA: TGTGCCAGCAGCCTGCCCCGGGGACTAGACAGCTCCTACGAGCAGTACTTC. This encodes CASSLPRGLDSSYEQYF.

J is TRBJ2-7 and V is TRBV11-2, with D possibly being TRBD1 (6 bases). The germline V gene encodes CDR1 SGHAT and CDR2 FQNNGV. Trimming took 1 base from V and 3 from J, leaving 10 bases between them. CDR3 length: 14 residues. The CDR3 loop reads CASSLGVDSYEQYF. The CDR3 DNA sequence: TGTGCCAGCAGCTTAGGCGTGGACAGCTACGAGCAGTACTTC.

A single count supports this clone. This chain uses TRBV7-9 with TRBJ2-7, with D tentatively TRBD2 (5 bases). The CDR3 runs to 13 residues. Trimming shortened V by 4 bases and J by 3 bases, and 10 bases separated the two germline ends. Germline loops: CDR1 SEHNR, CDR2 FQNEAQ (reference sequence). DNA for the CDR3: TGTGCCAGCAGCTCATACCGGGACTACGAGCAGTACTTC. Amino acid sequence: CASSSYRDYEQYF.

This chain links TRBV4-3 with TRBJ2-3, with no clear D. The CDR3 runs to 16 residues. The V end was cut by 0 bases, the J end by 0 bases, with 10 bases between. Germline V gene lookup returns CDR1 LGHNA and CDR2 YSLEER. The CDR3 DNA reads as TGCGCCAGCAGCCAAGACGCGAGACTTAGCACAGATACGCAGTATTTT. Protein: CASSQDARLSTDTQYF.